The rows below give T cell receptor beta chains drawn from one sample of a study of blood T cell repertoires in COVID-19. Profiled with immunoSEQ multiplex PCR; TCRdb holds only in-frame clones, not every one. The sample holds 310,000 or so clones; about 90% are singletons and the top ten take 2.1%. The specimen sequenced was peripheral blood. These receptors all stem from a woman aged 25 to 39 who had recovered from COVID-19. Each CDR3 is given with its conserved first and last residue. D genes are given only for firm matches. Some rows mark clone size as missing; the rest say once, few, many or name a class of expanded clone.

>TRBJ1-4|TRBD1|TRBV27|NA
TGTGCCAGCAGTGCAAGACAGGGGGGTGGGGAAAAACTGTTTTTT
CASSARQGGGEKLFF
>TRBJ2-5|NA|TRBV24-1|NA
TGTGCCACCAGTGATTTTAACCAAGAGACCCAGTACTTC
CATSDFNQETQYF
>TRBJ1-2|NA|TRBV5-6|once
TGTGCCAGCAGCTTGGTGGGGCAACAGAGCTATGGCTACACCTTC
CASSLVGQQSYGYTF
>TRBJ2-7|TRBD1|TRBV4-3|NA
TGCGCCAGCAGCCACGGGGCAGGGGGCTTCTACGAGCAGTACTTC
CASSHGAGGFYEQYF
>TRBJ2-7|NA|TRBV11-2|NA
TGTGCCAGCAGGACGGGACATTCCTACGAGCAGTACTTC
CASRTGHSYEQYF
>TRBJ2-1|TRBD1|TRBV6-5|NA
TGTGCCAGCAGTTACCCTGGGACAGGGTCAGGTGAGCAGTTCTTC
CASSYPGTGSGEQFF
>TRBJ2-7|NA|TRBV5-4|NA
TGTGCCAGCAGCTTGCCGGGCTACGAGCAGTACTTC
CASSLPGYEQYF
>TRBJ2-7|NA|TRBV19|NA
TGTGCCAGTAGTATAGATTTGGAGGGGTACGAGCAGTACTTC
CASSIDLEGYEQYF
>TRBJ2-5|NA|TRBV7-2|NA
TGTGCCAGCAGCTTGGGCTACCAAGAGACCCAGTACTTC
CASSLGYQETQYF
>TRBJ1-5|TRBD1|TRBV9|NA
TGTGCCAGCAGCGTATGGGACAGTGTGAATCAGCCCCAGCATTTT
CASSVWDSVNQPQHF
>TRBJ2-3|TRBD1|TRBV29-1|few
TGCAGCGTTGGGTCTGGGACAGGCGTCACAGATACGCAGTATTTT
CSVGSGTGVTDTQYF
>TRBJ1-2|TRBD1|TRBV29-1|NA
TGCAGCGTTGAAGAATACCAGGGGGCTGGAGGCTACACCTTC
CSVEEYQGAGGYTF
>TRBJ1-4|NA|TRBV7-9|NA
TGTGCCAGCAGCTTAGGTGGCAGGGATAATGAAAAACTGTTTTTT
CASSLGGRDNEKLFF
>TRBJ2-2|NA|TRBV2|NA
TGTGCCAGCAGTGAAGTTGGGGCGGGGGAGCTGTTTTTT
CASSEVGAGELFF
>TRBJ1-1|NA|TRBV4-1|NA
TGCGCCAGCAGCCTAACAGGCCCAGCCACTGAAGCTTTCTTT
CASSLTGPATEAFF
>TRBJ1-1|NA|TRBV29-1|NA
TGCAGCGTCTCTCCGGGAAGCCGCCCTGAAGCTTTCTTT
CSVSPGSRPEAFF
>TRBJ2-2|TRBD2|TRBV5-1|NA
TGCGCCAGCAGCCCGGGGACTAGCGAGGGCGGGGAGCTGTTTTTT
CASSPGTSEGGELFF
>TRBJ2-3|NA|TRBV14|NA
TGTGCCAGCAGCTACTTCCCCAGGGCAGATACGCAGTATTTT
CASSYFPRADTQYF
>TRBJ2-7|NA|TRBV2|NA
TGTGCCAGCAGTGTACTTGGGACCGGGGGTAGGCCGTACTTC
CASSVLGTGGRPYF
>TRBJ2-1|NA|TRBV11-3|NA
TGTGCCAGCAGCTTAGATACTATACGTAATGAGCAGTTCTTC
CASSLDTIRNEQFF
>TRBJ1-1|TRBD1|TRBV12-3/TRBV12-4|NA
TGTGCCAGCAGTTCGGGGACAGGGCGAGAGGCTTTCTTT
CASSSGTGREAFF
>TRBJ2-2|NA|TRBV9|NA
TGTGCCAGCAACCCGAGGGGGGGTAACACCGGGGAGCTGTTTTTT
CASNPRGGNTGELFF
>TRBJ2-7|NA|TRBV5-4|once
TGTGCCAGCAGCTTAGAAAGAGGGGGGGGCGAGCAGTACTTC
CASSLERGGGEQYF
>TRBJ1-2|TRBD1|TRBV28|NA
TGTGCCAGCAGAACGACAGGGGGCGCGGACTATGGCTACACCTTC
CASRTTGGADYGYTF
>TRBJ2-3|TRBD1|TRBV2|NA
TGTGCCAGCAGTAGACAGGGGAGCACAGATACGCAGTATTTT
CASSRQGSTDTQYF
>TRBJ1-2|TRBD1|TRBV27|NA
TGTGCCAGCAGTCCAGGGGGGCAGAACTATGGCTACACCTTC
CASSPGGQNYGYTF
>TRBJ2-1|TRBD1|TRBV7-3|NA
TGTGCCAGCAGCCCACAGGGGCGGCGTCATGAGCAGTTCTTC
CASSPQGRRHEQFF